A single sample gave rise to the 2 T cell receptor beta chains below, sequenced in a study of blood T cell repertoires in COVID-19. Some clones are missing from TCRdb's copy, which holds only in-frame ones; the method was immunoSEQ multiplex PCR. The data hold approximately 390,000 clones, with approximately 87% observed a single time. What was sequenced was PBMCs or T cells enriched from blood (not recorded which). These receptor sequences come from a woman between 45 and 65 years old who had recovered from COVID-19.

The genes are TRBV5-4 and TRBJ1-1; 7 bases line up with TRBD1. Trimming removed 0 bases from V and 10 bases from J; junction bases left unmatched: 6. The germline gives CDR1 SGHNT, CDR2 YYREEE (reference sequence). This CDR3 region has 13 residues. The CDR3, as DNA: TGTGCCAGCAGCTTGGCCAGTCAGGGGGTAGCTTTCTTT. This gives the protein CASSLASQGVAFF.

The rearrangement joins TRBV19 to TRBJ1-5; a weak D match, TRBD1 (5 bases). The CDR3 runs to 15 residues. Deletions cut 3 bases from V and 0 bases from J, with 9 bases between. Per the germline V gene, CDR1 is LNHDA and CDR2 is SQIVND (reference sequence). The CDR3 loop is CASSIIDSSNQPQHF. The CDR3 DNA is TGTGCCAGTAGTATCATCGACAGTAGCAATCAGCCCCAGCATTTT. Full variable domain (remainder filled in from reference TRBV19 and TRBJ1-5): DGGITQSPKYLFRKEGQNVTLSCEQNLNHDAMYWYRQDPGQGLRLIYYSQIVNDFQKGDIAEGYSVSREKKESFPLTVTSAQKNPTAFYLCASSIIDSSNQPQHFGDGTRLSIL.